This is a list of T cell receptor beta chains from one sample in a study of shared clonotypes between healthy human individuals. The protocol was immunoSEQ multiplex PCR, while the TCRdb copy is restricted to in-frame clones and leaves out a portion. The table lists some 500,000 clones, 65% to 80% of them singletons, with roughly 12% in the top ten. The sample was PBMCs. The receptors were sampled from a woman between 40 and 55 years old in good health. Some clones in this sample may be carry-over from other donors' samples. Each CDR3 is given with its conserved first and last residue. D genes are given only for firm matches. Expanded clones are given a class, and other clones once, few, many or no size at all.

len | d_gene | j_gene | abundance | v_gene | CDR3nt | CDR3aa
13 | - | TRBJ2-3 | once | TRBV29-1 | TGCAGCGTCACCGGGACGAACACAGATACGCAGTATTTT | CSVTGTNTDTQYF
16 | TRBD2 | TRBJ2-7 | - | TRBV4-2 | TGTGCCAGCAGCCAAGCGGGAGCGGGAGGGTTCCACGAGCAGTACTTC | CASSQAGAGGFHEQYF
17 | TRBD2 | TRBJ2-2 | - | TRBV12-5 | TGTGCTAGTGGTTTGGTACTTGGACTAGCGGGACCCGGGGAGCTGTTTTTT | CASGLVLGLAGPGELFF
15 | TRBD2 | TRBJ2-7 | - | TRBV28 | TGTGCCAGCAGTTTATTATCTAGCGGGAGAGGAGAGCAGTACTTC | CASSLLSSGRGEQYF
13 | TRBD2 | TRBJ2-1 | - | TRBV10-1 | TGCGCCAGCAGTTCTACTAGCGGGAATGAGCAGTTCTTC | CASSSTSGNEQFF
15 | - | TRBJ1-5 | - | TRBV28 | TGTGCCAGCAGTTTCTTCGTGGGAAGCAATCAGCCCCAGCATTTT | CASSFFVGSNQPQHF
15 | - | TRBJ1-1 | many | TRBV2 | TGTGCCAGCAGTGAAGGGCCATTAACTTTCGCTGAAGCTTTCTTT | CASSEGPLTFAEAFF
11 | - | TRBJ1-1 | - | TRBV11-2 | TGTGCCAGCAGCTTCGGGGGTGGGGCTTTCTTT | CASSFGGGAFF
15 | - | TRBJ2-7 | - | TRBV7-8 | TGTGCCAGCAGCCGCCACAGGGAGATTACCTACGAGCAGTACTTC | CASSRHREITYEQYF
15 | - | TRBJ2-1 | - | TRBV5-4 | TGTGCCAGCAGGAACATTGGATCGTTAGCATATGAGCAGTTCTTC | CASRNIGSLAYEQFF
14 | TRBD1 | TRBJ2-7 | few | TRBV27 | TGTGCCAGCAGTTCACAGGGGAATACGCGGGAGCAGTACTTC | CASSSQGNTREQYF
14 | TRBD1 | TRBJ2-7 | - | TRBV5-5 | TGTGCCAGCAGCTTCTCACAGGGGGAAGGCGAGCAGTACTTC | CASSFSQGEGEQYF
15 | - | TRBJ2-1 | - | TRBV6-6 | TGTGCCAGCGGGAGAACATGGGGTGGTTACAATGAGCAGTTCTTC | CASGRTWGGYNEQFF
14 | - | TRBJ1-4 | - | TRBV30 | TGTGCCTGGACTCTACGGGAGCGTAATGAAAAACTGTTTTTT | CAWTLRERNEKLFF
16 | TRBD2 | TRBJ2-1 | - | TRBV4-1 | TGCGCCAGCAGCCGACTCCTAGCGGGAGGGTACAATGAGCAGTTCTTC | CASSRLLAGGYNEQFF
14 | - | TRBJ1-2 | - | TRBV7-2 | TGTGCCAGCAGCTTAGCCGGACCGGATACCGGCTACACCTTC | CASSLAGPDTGYTF
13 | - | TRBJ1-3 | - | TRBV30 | TGTGCCTGGGTCAGGGGAAAAGGAAACACCATATATTTT | CAWVRGKGNTIYF
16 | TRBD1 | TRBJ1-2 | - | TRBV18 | TGTGCCAGCTCACCGGGACAGGGGGCCTTTAACTATGGCTACACCTTC | CASSPGQGAFNYGYTF
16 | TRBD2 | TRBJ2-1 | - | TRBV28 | TGTGCCAGCAGCCTCAGACTAGCGGGAGCCCCTTTTGAGCAGTTCTTC | CASSLRLAGAPFEQFF
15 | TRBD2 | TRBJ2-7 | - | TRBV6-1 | TGTGCCAGCCTCCCGGCTCTAGCGGGGGTATACGAGCAGTACTTC | CASLPALAGVYEQYF
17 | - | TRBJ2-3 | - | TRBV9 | TGTGCCAGCAGCGTCGTTTCCGGGACACCTGAAGGAGATACGCAGTATTTT | CASSVVSGTPEGDTQYF
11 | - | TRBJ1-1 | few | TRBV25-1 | TGTGCCAGCAGTGAATCAGGGGAGGCTTTCTTT | CASSESGEAFF
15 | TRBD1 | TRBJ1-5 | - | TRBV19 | TGTGCCAGTAGTGATCAGGGGGTTCCCAATCAGCCCCAGCATTTT | CASSDQGVPNQPQHF
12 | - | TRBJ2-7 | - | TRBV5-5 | TGTGCCAGCAGCTTGGACACCTACGAGCAGTACTTC | CASSLDTYEQYF
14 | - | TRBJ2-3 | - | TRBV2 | TGTGCCAGCAGCATGCAGGGTAGCACAGATACGCAGTATTTT | CASSMQGSTDTQYF
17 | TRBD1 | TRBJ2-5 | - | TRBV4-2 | TGTGCCAGCAGCCAAGAGGTATCGAGACAGGGTTGGGAGACCCAGTACTTC | CASSQEVSRQGWETQYF
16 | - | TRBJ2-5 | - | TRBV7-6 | TGTGCCAGCAGCTTAACCACCTCGGGGGGCAGAGAGACCCAGTACTTC | CASSLTTSGGRETQYF
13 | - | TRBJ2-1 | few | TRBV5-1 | TGCGCCAGCAGCTTGGACCGTGATAATGAGCAGTTCTTC | CASSLDRDNEQFF
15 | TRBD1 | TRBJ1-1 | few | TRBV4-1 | TGCGCCAGCAGCCGGAACCAGGGGGAAAACACTGAAGCTTTCTTT | CASSRNQGENTEAFF
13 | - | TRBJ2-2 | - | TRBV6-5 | TGTGCCACTGCACAGGGAAACACCGGGGAGCTGTTTTTT | CATAQGNTGELFF
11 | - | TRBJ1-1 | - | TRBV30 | TGTGCCTGGAGGGCAACACTGATAGCTTTCTTT | CAWRATLIAFF
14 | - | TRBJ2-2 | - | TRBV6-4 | TGTGCCAGCAGTGACAATCCCGGTCCCGGGGAGCTGTTTTTT | CASSDNPGPGELFF
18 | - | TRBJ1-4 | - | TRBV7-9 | TGTGCCAGCAGCGGAGGTTTGGTGGCGGTGGGGTATAATGAAAAACTGTTTTTT | CASSGGLVAVGYNEKLFF
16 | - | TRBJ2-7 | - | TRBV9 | TGTGCCAGCAGCCCTACCCGGGGAGGAGGGTACCACGAGCAGTACTTC | CASSPTRGGGYHEQYF
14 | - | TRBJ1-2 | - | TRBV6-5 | TGTGCCAGCAGTTGGGGCCCTTCGAACTATGGCTACACCTTC | CASSWGPSNYGYTF
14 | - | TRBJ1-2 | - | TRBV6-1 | TGTGCCAGCAGTGAAGATGGGGGGCAGCGAGGCTACACCTTC | CASSEDGGQRGYTF
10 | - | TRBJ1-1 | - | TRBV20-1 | TGCAGTGTTGACCACACTGAAGCTTTCTTT | CSVDHTEAFF
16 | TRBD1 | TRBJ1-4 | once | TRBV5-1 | TGCGCCAGCAGCTTGGGACAGGGATTGACTAATGAAAAACTGTTTTTT | CASSLGQGLTNEKLFF
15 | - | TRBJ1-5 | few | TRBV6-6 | TGTGCCAGCAGTTATGGGCCAGAACCCAATCAGCCCCAGCATTTT | CASSYGPEPNQPQHF
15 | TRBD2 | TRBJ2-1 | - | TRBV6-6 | TGTGCCAGCAGAAGACTAGCGGGCCTGAACAATGAGCAGTTCTTC | CASRRLAGLNNEQFF
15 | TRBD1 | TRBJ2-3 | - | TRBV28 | TGTGCCAGCAGTGACGGACAGGGCAAAGACGATACGCAGTATTTT | CASSDGQGKDDTQYF
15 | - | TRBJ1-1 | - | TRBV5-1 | TGCGCCAGCAGCCCGGAGGGGGGGCAGGTCACTGAAGCTTTCTTT | CASSPEGGQVTEAFF
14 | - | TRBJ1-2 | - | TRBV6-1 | TGTGCCAGCACCGAAGAGAGGACTTACTATGGCTACACCTTC | CASTEERTYYGYTF
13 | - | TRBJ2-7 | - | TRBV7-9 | TGTGCCAGCAAAATGGACGGCACCTACGAGCAGTACTTC | CASKMDGTYEQYF
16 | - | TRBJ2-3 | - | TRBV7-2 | TGTGCCAGCAGCTCCTACCCAGGGGCCAACACAGATACGCAGTATTTT | CASSSYPGANTDTQYF
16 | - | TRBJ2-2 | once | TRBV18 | TGTGCCAGCTCACCTCCCGACTCCCCGAACACCGGGGAGCTGTTTTTT | CASSPPDSPNTGELFF
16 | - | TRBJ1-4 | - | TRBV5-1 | TGCGCCAGCAGCTCGCCTAGGGGGGCAACTAATGAAAAACTGTTTTTT | CASSSPRGATNEKLFF
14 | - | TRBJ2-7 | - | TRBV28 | TGTGCCAGCAGTTCCCCCCAGGGGATCTACGAGCAGTACTTC | CASSSPQGIYEQYF